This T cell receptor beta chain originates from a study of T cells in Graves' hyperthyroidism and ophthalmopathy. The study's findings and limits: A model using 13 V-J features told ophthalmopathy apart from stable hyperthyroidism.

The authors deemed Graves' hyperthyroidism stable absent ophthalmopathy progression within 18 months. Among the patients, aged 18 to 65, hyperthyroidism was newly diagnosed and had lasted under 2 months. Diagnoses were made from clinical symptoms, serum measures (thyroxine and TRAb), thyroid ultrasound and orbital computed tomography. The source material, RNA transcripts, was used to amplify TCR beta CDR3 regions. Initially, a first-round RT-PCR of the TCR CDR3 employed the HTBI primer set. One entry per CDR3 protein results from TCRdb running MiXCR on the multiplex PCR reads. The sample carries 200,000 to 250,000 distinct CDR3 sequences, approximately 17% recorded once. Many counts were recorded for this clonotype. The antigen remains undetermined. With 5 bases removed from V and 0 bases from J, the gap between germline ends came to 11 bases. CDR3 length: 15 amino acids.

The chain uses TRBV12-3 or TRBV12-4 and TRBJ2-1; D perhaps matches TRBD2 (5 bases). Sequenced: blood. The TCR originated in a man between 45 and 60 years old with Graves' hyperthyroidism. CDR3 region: CASSERLHSYNEQFF. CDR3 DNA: TGTGCCAGCAGTGAGCGGTTACACTCCTACAATGAGCAGTTCTTC.